This T cell receptor beta chain was obtained from a study of blood T cells in healthy people across ages. Whole-study results and caveats: The lack of PBMC sorting stopped any conclusive naive versus antigen-experienced comparison.

Germline CDR1 SGHTA, CDR2 FQGNSA. CDR3 length equals 14 residues. Trimming pared 3 bases from V and 10 bases from J, leaving 16 bases between. Alongside a J-beta primer mix, a sample-barcoded 5' primer served in a second PCR lasting about 7 to 11 cycles. TCRdb independently ran MiXCR on the 5' RACE reads; one entry per CDR3 protein. The table lists 1.5 million to 2 million distinct CDR3 sequences, roughly 50% of them singletons, with roughly 2.1% in the top ten. This clonotype was seen only a few times. Its antigen is not identified. The chain joins TRBV7-2 to TRBJ2-1; a possible D gene is TRBD2 (6 bases). The specimen was blood. This TCR was sampled from a woman in her forties in good health. The CDR3 coding sequence is TGTGCCAGCAGCTTCAAAAGGGACTCGAGCGAGCAGTTCTTC. As protein: CASSFKRDSSEQFF.